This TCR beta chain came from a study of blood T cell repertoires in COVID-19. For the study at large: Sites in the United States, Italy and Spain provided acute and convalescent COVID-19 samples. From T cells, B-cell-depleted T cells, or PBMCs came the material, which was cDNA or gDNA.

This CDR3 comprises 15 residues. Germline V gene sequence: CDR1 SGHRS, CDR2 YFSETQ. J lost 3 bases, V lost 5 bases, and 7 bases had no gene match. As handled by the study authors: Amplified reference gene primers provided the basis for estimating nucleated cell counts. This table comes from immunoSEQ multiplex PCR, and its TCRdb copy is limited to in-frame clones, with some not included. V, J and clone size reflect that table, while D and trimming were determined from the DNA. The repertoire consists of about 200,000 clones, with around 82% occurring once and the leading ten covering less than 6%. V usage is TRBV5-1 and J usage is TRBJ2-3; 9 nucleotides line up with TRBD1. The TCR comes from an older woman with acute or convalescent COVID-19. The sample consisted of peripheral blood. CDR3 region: CASRMTGQGTDTQYF. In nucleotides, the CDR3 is TGCGCCAGCAGAATGACGGGACAGGGTACAGATACGCAGTATTTT.